Below, 25 T cell receptor beta chains from the same sample are listed, as sequenced in a study of CD8 T cells in ankylosing spondylitis (dated by TCRdb to 2015 to 2018). These TCRs are of unknown antigen specificity. What the authors observed across the whole study: Blood from ankylosing spondylitis patients appeared to be characterized by a TCR beta motif made up of under ten highly homologous amino acid variants.

The receptor library was made with 5' RACE. Sequencing instrument: Illumina HiSeq 2500. Using fastp at Q25 and MiXCR, TCRdb reprocessed the public reads and kept productive beta chains. Duplicate CDR3 protein sequences are folded into a single record with the most common DNA and genes. The sample table contains 470,000 or so distinct CDR3 sequences; only one count was recorded for 25% to 30% of them. Approximately 1% of the sample belongs to the ten largest clones. Sequencing was done on a sample of blood, either unsorted or a sorted T cell fraction (not recorded which). The receptor set was obtained from a male donor with ankylosing spondylitis.

CDR3 loop: CASSVSGQGYNEQFF. The DNA of the CDR3 is TGCGCCAGCAGTGTTTCGGGACAGGGCTACAATGAGCAGTTCTTC. The chain uses TRBV10-1 and TRBJ2-1; 9 positions agree with TRBD1. V trimming: 4 bases; J trimming: 3 bases; junction bases outside the gene matches: 4. Germline assignment: CDR1 WNHNN and CDR2 SYGVQD (reference sequence). The CDR3 has 15 residues.

The chain uses TRBV20-1 and TRBJ1-3, with 8 bases lining up with TRBD1. J lost 2 bases, V lost 6 bases, and 6 bases had no gene match. The CDR3 sequence is 14 residues long. The germline V gene encodes CDR1 DFQATT and CDR2 SNEGSKA (reference sequence). The CDR3 protein is CSADKDRAGNTIYF. DNA of the CDR3: TGCAGTGCCGACAAGGACAGGGCTGGAAACACCATATATTTT.

A few counts support this clonotype. This chain joins TRBV20-1 and TRBJ1-2; D is unresolved. CDR1 is DFQATT, CDR2 SNEGSKA, per germline (reference sequence). The CDR3 length is 11 residues. The CDR3 bases are TGCAGCCCTGGAGAGAGAGGTGGCTACACCTTC. Translation: CSPGERGGYTF.

A few counts support this clonotype. The J gene is TRBJ2-2, the V gene TRBV24-1, with D perhaps TRBD2 (5 bases). Per germline, CDR1 KGHDR and CDR2 SFDVKD. The V gene lost 3 bases and the J gene lost 1 base, with 14 bases spanning the gap. The CDR3 is 17 residues long. CDR3 in DNA: TGTGCCACCAGTGATGTCCCGGGGATCCGGAACACCGGGGAGCTGTTTTTT. Translated: CATSDVPGIRNTGELFF.

This chain links TRBV20-1 with TRBJ1-2; TRBD1 aligns across 9 bases. Germline V lookup: CDR1 DFQATT, CDR2 SNEGSKA (reference sequence). Germline trimming cut 2 bases from V and 4 bases from J; bases unmatched to any gene: 5. This CDR3 is 14 amino acids long. CDR3 amino acids: CSARTGTGFYGYTF. CDR3 sequence (DNA): TGCAGTGCTAGAACCGGGACAGGGTTCTATGGCTACACCTTC.

This sequence joins TRBV29-1 and TRBJ1-2; 8 nucleotides match TRBD1. Germline CDR1 reads SQVTM; CDR2 reads ANQGSEA. The CDR3 contains 12 residues. V lost 6 bases, J lost 5 bases, and 5 bases stayed unmatched. This chain's CDR3 is CSVWTGKYGYTF. CDR3 sequence (DNA): TGCAGCGTCTGGACAGGGAAATATGGCTACACCTTC.

The chain uses TRBV5-1 and TRBJ2-7, with 12 bases identical to TRBD2. The CDR3 contains 16 residues. Per germline, CDR1 SGHRS and CDR2 YFSETQ. The V segment lost 4 bases and the J segment 5 bases; nucleotides outside the gene matches: 10. DNA for the CDR3: TGCGCCAGCAGCCGGGGAACTAGCGGGAGGCACAACGAGCAGTACGTC. Amino acids: CASSRGTSGRHNEQYV.

The sample holds a few counts of this clonotype. This chain links TRBV30 with TRBJ1-2; D gene unclear. The CDR3 runs 12 residues. Germline-derived CDR1 and CDR2 are GTSNPN and SVGIG (reference sequence). The V end lost 3 bases, the J end lost 5 bases, and 10 bases lay between the germline ends. The CDR3 sequence: CAWSPTGYGYTF. DNA for the CDR3: TGTGCCTGGAGCCCAACGGGGTATGGCTACACCTTC.

This clonotype was seen only a few times. CDR3 region: CASSQGLAGATEQYF. The CDR3 DNA follows: TGTGCCAGCTCTCAGGGACTAGCGGGAGCAACCGAGCAGTACTTC. This chain uses TRBV18 with TRBJ2-7; 14 bases match TRBD2. V lost 6 bases, J lost 6 bases, and 7 bases stayed unmatched. The V gene's germline CDR1 is KGHSH and CDR2 LQKENI. This CDR3 contains 15 residues.

The V call is TRBV5-1, the J call TRBJ2-7; D uncertain. The CDR3 consists of 16 residues. The germline gives CDR1 SGHRS, CDR2 YFSETQ. The V end was cut by 0 bases, the J end by 5 bases, with 18 bases between. Here the CDR3 reads CASSLVGLSFIDEQYF. CDR3 in DNA: TGCGCCAGCAGCTTGGTAGGCCTATCCTTTATTGACGAGCAGTACTTC.

This chain connects TRBV5-1 to TRBJ2-2, with 10 bases matching TRBD2. The CDR3 contains 15 residues. Germline values: CDR1 SGHRS, CDR2 YFSETQ. V shed 3 bases and J 7 bases; nucleotides not matched to a gene: 6. CDR3 loop: CASSSSGRADGELFF. In nucleotides, the CDR3 is TGCGCCAGCAGCTCGAGCGGGAGGGCGGACGGGGAGCTGTTTTTT.

In its sample, this clonotype was seen a few times. The V call is TRBV5-1, the J call TRBJ1-2; TRBD1 matches at 7 bases. J lost 4 bases, V lost 4 bases, and 10 bases had no gene match. CDR1 and CDR2 from the germline V gene are SGHRS and YFSETQ. This CDR3 spans 15 amino acids. CDR3 nucleotides: TGCGCCAGCAGCCTTCAACCTGGACAGGCCTATGGCTACACCTTC. Translation: CASSLQPGQAYGYTF. Filled out from reference TRBV5-1 and TRBJ1-2, the complete variable domain reads KAGVTQTPRYLIKTRGQQVTLSCSPISGHRSVSWYQQTPGQGLQFLFEYFSETQRNKGNFPGRFSGRQFSNSRSEMNVSTLELGDSALYLCASSLQPGQAYGYTFGSGTRLTVV.

This clonotype came up a few times. The CDR3 DNA sequence: TGTGCCAGCAGCCGACGGACAGTAATTAACACTGAAGCTTTCTTT. Translating it yields CASSRRTVINTEAFF. This rearrangement joins TRBV7-9 to TRBJ1-1, with D possibly matching TRBD1 (6 bases). The CDR3 is 15 amino acids. Germline V gene lookup returns CDR1 SEHNR and CDR2 FQNEAQ (reference sequence). Trimming left V 5 bases short and J 2 bases short, with 15 bases between. The entire variable domain, with the rest obtained from reference TRBV7-9 and TRBJ1-1, is as follows: DTGVSQNPRHKITKRGQNVTFRCDPISEHNRLYWYRQTLGQGPEFLTYFQNEAQLEKSRLLSDRFSAERPKGSFSTLEIQRTEQGDSAMYLCASSRRTVINTEAFFGQGTRLTVV.

The V call is TRBV29-1, the J call TRBJ2-7, with 9 bases identical to TRBD1. The trim removed 4 bases at V and 2 bases at J, leaving 9 bases unmatched. The CDR3 consists of 15 residues. Germline assignment: CDR1 SQVTM and CDR2 ANQGSEA. In DNA, the CDR3 is TGCAGCGTTGCCGTATTGGGGACAGGGACCTACGAGCAGTACTTC. This translates into CSVAVLGTGTYEQYF.

This clonotype was observed many times. The V gene is TRBV7-9, the J gene TRBJ2-3, with 14 bases lining up with TRBD2. CDR3 size: 17 residues. With 5 bases clipped from V and 5 bases from J, the junction kept 9 bases outside the gene matches. CDR1 SEHNR and CDR2 FQNEAQ come from the germline V gene (reference sequence). In DNA form, the CDR3 reads TGTGCCAGCAGCCCCGGAGTGGGACTAGCGGGAGTAGATACGCAGTATTTT. Translation: CASSPGVGLAGVDTQYF.

This rearrangement joins TRBV5-1 to TRBJ2-2; a weak D match, TRBD2 (6 bases). The CDR3 is 15 amino acids. The germline V gene encodes CDR1 SGHRS and CDR2 YFSETQ. Trimming cost V 4 bases and J 5 bases, with 15 bases left between them. The CDR3 is CASSPPLGGTGELFF. CDR3 nucleotide sequence: TGCGCCAGCAGCCCTCCCCTTGGGGGGACCGGGGAGCTGTTTTTT.

CDR3 protein: CASSVGRGGSYEQYF. For the CDR3, the DNA is TGTGCCAGCAGCGTAGGGCGGGGGGGCTCCTACGAGCAGTACTTC. This sequence joins TRBV9 and TRBJ2-7; TRBD2 agrees at 9 bases. The trim removed 0 bases at V and 0 bases at J, leaving 1 base unmatched. The CDR3 length is 15 residues. CDR1 SGDLS and CDR2 YYNGEE come from the germline V gene.

This clonotype was detected once. This sequence joins TRBV30 and TRBJ2-5; weak D call: TRBD2 (5 bases). The CDR3 is 13 amino acids. Germline V gives CDR1 GTSNPN, CDR2 SVGIG (reference sequence). Trimming cost V 2 bases and J 5 bases, with 12 bases left between them. The CDR3 DNA reads TGTGCCTGGAGTCGAGGGATCGGGGAGACCCAGTACTTC. Translated: CAWSRGIGETQYF. The variable domain in full, with the rest retrieved from reference TRBV30 and TRBJ2-5, is SQTIHQWPATLVQPVGSPLSLECTVEGTSNPNLYWYRQAAGRGLQLLFYSVGIGQISSEVPQNLSASRPQDRQFILSSKKLLLSDSGFYLCAWSRGIGETQYFGPGTRLLVL.

V usage is TRBV5-4 and J usage is TRBJ2-1, with a tentative D call TRBD2 (6 bases). V was pared by 0 bases and J by 2 bases, with 12 bases between. The CDR3 length is 16 residues. Per the germline V gene, CDR1 is SGHNT and CDR2 is YYREEE (reference sequence). The chain's CDR3 is CASSLVSLAAYNEQFF. CDR3 DNA sequence: TGTGCCAGCAGCTTGGTTTCGTTAGCGGCCTACAATGAGCAGTTCTTC.

The chain employs TRBV6-5 and TRBJ1-2; TRBD1 aligns across 7 bases. Germline CDR1 reads MNHEY; CDR2 reads SVGAGI. The CDR3 spans 16 residues. V dropped 0 bases and J dropped 3; count of bases not matched to a gene: 7. The CDR3 is CASSYSGGRGYYGYTF. The CDR3 coding sequence is TGTGCCAGCAGTTACTCTGGAGGCAGGGGGTACTATGGCTACACCTTC.

This clonotype occurred a few times. V gene TRBV7-2 combines with J gene TRBJ2-2; 14 bases agree with TRBD2. This CDR3 region has 16 residues. Looked up from germline, CDR1 is SGHTA and CDR2 is FQGNSA. Trimming cost V 5 bases and J 8 bases; bases outside gene matches: 7. CDR3 residues: CASSPAGLAGGGELFF. As DNA, the CDR3 is TGTGCCAGCAGCCCGGCTGGACTAGCGGGAGGAGGGGAGCTGTTTTTT.

This clonotype showed up just a few times. CDR3 region: CSVEGRVGTTEAFF. In DNA form, the CDR3 reads TGCAGCGTTGAAGGGAGGGTAGGGACCACTGAAGCTTTCTTT. The V call is TRBV29-1, the J call TRBJ1-1; D perhaps matches TRBD1 (5 bases). V shed 1 base and J shed 4 bases, with 13 bases lying between them. From germline, CDR1 is SQVTM and CDR2 ANQGSEA. This CDR3 is 14 amino acids long. Full variable domain (missing parts from reference TRBV29-1 and TRBJ1-1): SAVISQKPSRDICQRGTSLTIQCQVDSQVTMMFWYRQQPGQSLTLIATANQGSEATYESGFVIDKFPISRPNLTFSTLTVSNMSPEDSSIYLCSVEGRVGTTEAFFGQGTRLTVV.

This clonotype was seen a handful of times. The rearrangement links TRBV15 to TRBJ1-2; D uncertain. Trimming removed 0 bases from V and 8 bases from J, with 10 bases in between. The germline gives CDR1 LNHNV, CDR2 YYDKDF (reference sequence). The CDR3 consists of 13 residues. The CDR3 DNA is TGTGCCACCAGCAGAGACTGGGAACGGGGCTACACCTTC. This sequence encodes CATSRDWERGYTF.

V is TRBV19 and J is TRBJ1-1; D gene uncertain. Germline assignment: CDR1 LNHDA and CDR2 SQIVND (reference sequence). This CDR3 is built from 13 residues. V lost 6 bases, J lost 7 bases, and 15 bases lay in between. CDR3 coding DNA: TGTGCCAGTAGGGCGAACAAGGTGTATGAAGCTTTCTTT. Translating it yields CASRANKVYEAFF.

This chain links TRBV10-3 with TRBJ2-7; 12 nucleotides agree with TRBD1. The V and J ends lost 6 bases and 4 bases, in that order; junction bases with no gene match: 4. Germline lookup yields CDR1 ENHRY and CDR2 SYGVKD. This CDR3 region has 14 residues. The CDR3 sequence: CAIRGGQGAYEQYV. The CDR3 region has the DNA TGTGCCATCAGGGGGGGACAGGGGGCGTACGAGCAGTACGTC.